These T cell receptor beta chains were read from a single sample in a study of cytomegalovirus exposure and HLA in healthy donors. TCRdb's copy holds only in-frame clones and misses some; the assay was immunoSEQ multiplex PCR. The sample includes over 150,000 clones, roughly 79% seen only once; the top ten take roughly 2.8%. Sequenced: PBMCs. The receptors stem from a man aged 18-30 years in good health and CMV-seronegative. CDR3s leave out the opening cysteine and the closing phenylalanine or tryptophan.

>TRBV7-9
ASSRIQGSNTGELF
>TRBV25-1
ASSHRSGGEETQY
>TRBV29-1
SVEGRSSYNEQF
>TRBV7-8
ASSLEMVAGGVEQF
>TRBV6-5
ASSYGGQGTEAF
>TRBV6-1
ASSARTGYDKQF
>TRBV6-5
ASSYGGLLTEAF
>TRBV12-5
ASGLGIGGKAF
>TRBV7-3
ASSLAGADTQY
>TRBV7-9
ASSRVGAGWRMDEQF
>TRBV7-3
ASSFGGSHSPLH
>TRBV14
ASSQTGTGPIGYT
>TRBV13
ASSPPGQGVSGANVLT
>TRBV6-6
ASRPRQGRYEQY
>TRBV4-1
ASSQEASGALTDTQY
>TRBV6-1
ASSSRTAPNTEAF
>TRBV7-2
ASSLAGGRYEQY
>TRBV5-4
ASSLGRGTEAF
>TRBV6-5
ASSPRTGGTDTQY
>TRBV5-1
ASSFQSYNEQF
>TRBV4-1
ASSLHRDRVYEQY
>TRBV7-3
ASSPGRGPYEQY
>TRBV6-5
ASSYSPQGNIGYT
>TRBV2
ASSELVGGARGTQY
>TRBV15
ATSKDRGGVHIQY
>TRBV28
ATRTTFTDTQY
>TRBV9
ASSQGAGQNQPQH
>TRBV5-5
ASSLNPTASNEKLF
>TRBV11-3
ASSLEGGGDTEAF
>TRBV15
AISRELSEYNEQF
>TRBV18
ASSSRGQGTDTQY
>TRBV7-2
ASSLASREDTQY
>TRBV7-9
ASSWDGQGGTEAF
>TRBV5-1
ASSNPQGGETQY
>TRBV5-5
ASSLLEETQY
>TRBV15
ATSGRGLETQY
>TRBV6-5
ASSYSDSGFYEQY
>TRBV27
ASSPSDTISGANGLT
>TRBV15
ATSRIYRVQQETQY
>TRBV29-1
SVEGLVQNNEQF
>TRBV19
ASFTGSWTEAF
>TRBV30
AWSVPDRESYGYT
>TRBV4-1
ASSPLGTGGTTDTQY
>TRBV11-1
ASSSISREAHTGELF
>TRBV2
ASSEALGHQNIQY
>TRBV5-1
ASSFGVAYEQY
>TRBV4-1
ASSQAWGRTEAF
>TRBV7-2
ASSLDDRGHQPQH
>TRBV2
ASRGFATGGSNQPQH